A single sample is the source of the 30 T cell receptor beta chains below, sequenced in a study of memory CD4+ T cells and cytomegalovirus serostatus. Single viable CD3+CD4+CD8-CD45RO+ cells were sorted as the memory CD4+ T cells. Here immunoSEQ multiplex PCR was the method, and the copy in TCRdb shows in-frame clones only, minus some. This sample has 40,000 to 50,000 clones; 75% to 85% occur once, and the top ten carry approximately 0.85%. The sequencing input was memory CD4+ T cells from blood. The receptor source for this set is an adult in good health and CMV-seronegative.

The chain has TRBV7-2 and TRBJ2-1; 10 nucleotides agree with TRBD1. V gave up 3 bases and J gave up 6 bases; unmatched junction bases: 5. The CDR3 sequence is 15 residues long. CDR1 and CDR2 from the germline V gene are SGHTA and FQGNSA. CDR3 nucleotides: TGTGCCAGCAGCTTCTCCGGGACAGGGGCCAATGAGCAGTTCTTC. It encodes CASSFSGTGANEQFF. The entire variable domain, with the rest obtained from reference TRBV7-2 and TRBJ2-1, is as follows: GAGVSQSPSNKVTEKGKDVELRCDPISGHTALYWYRQSLGQGLEFLIYFQGNSAPDKSGLPSDRFSAERTGGSVSTLTIQRTQQEDSAVYLCASSFSGTGANEQFFGPGTRLTVL.

This chain links TRBV5-1 with TRBJ2-2, with D perhaps TRBD1 (6 bases). Germline CDR1 is SGHRS and CDR2 is YFSETQ. V was clipped by 4 bases and J by 4 bases, with 11 bases between them. There are 14 residues in the CDR3. CDR3: CASSPQGSTGELFF. Written as DNA, the CDR3 is TGCGCCAGCAGCCCGCAGGGGAGCACCGGGGAGCTGTTTTTT.

The rearrangement uses TRBV7-8 and TRBJ1-4, with unresolved D. The CDR3 runs to 12 residues. V was shortened by 1 base and J by 10 bases, with 7 bases between the two germline ends. Germline CDR1 and CDR2: SGHVS and FQNEAQ. The CDR3: CASSLGQGKLFF. CDR3 coding DNA: TGTGCCAGCAGCTTAGGTCAAGGAAAACTGTTTTTT.

The V and J genes are TRBV19 and TRBJ1-5, with D perhaps matching TRBD1 (6 bases). CDR3 size: 15 residues. From germline, CDR1 is LNHDA and CDR2 SQIVND (reference sequence). The V gene lost 5 bases and the J gene lost 2 bases, with 13 bases spanning the gap. CDR3 in amino acids: CASSLGNRGNQPQHF. In DNA form, the CDR3 reads TGTGCCAGTAGTCTGGGAAACAGGGGCAATCAGCCCCAGCATTTT.

This chain joins TRBV6-5 and TRBJ2-3; possible D gene TRBD1, 5 bases. Germline CDR1 is MNHEY and CDR2 is SVGAGI. The CDR3 extends over 13 amino acids. V was cut by 6 bases and J by 3 bases, with 10 bases left in between. CDR3 region: CASRTRQTDTQYF. As DNA, the CDR3 is TGTGCCAGCAGAACCAGACAGACAGATACGCAGTATTTT.

In this sample, this clone turned up once. This sequence joins TRBV5-1 and TRBJ1-6, with D possibly matching TRBD1 (5 bases). CDR3 size: 15 residues. Germline V CDR1 and CDR2: SGHRS, YFSETQ. V lost 1 base and J 8 bases, leaving 13 bases between the germline ends. Written as DNA, the CDR3 is TGCGCCAGCAGCTTGAGTTCGGCGGGGGATTCACCCCTCCACTTT. It is translated as CASSLSSAGDSPLHF.

The gene calls are TRBV6-5 and TRBJ1-1; D is perhaps TRBD1 (5 bases). V was cut by 0 bases and J by 1 base, with 9 bases left in between. CDR3 length equals 15 residues. The germline V gene has CDR1 MNHEY and CDR2 SVGAGI. This CDR3 is CASSYSGLENTEAFF. CDR3 bases: TGTGCCAGCAGTTACTCGGGACTAGAGAACACTGAAGCTTTCTTT.

The CDR3 nucleotides read TGTGCCAGCAGCTCTTGGACAGCAAGCACAGATACGCAGTATTTT. Translation: CASSSWTASTDTQYF. The gene calls are TRBV7-6 and TRBJ2-3, with D possibly being TRBD1 (6 bases). V gave up 4 bases and J gave up 0 bases, with 11 bases separating them. This CDR3 has 15 amino acids. Germline V gene lookup returns CDR1 SGHVS and CDR2 FNYEAQ. Together with reference TRBV7-6 and TRBJ2-3, the CDR3 gives the full variable domain: GAGVSQSPRYKVTKRGQDVALRCDPISGHVSLYWYRQALGQGPEFLTYFNYEAQQDKSGLPNDRFSAERPEGSISTLTIQRTEQRDSAMYRCASSSWTASTDTQYFGPGTRLTVL.

This clone appeared a single time. The chain uses TRBV19 and TRBJ2-7; 9 bases line up with TRBD1. The V segment lost 6 bases and the J segment 2 bases; nucleotides outside the gene matches: 8. CDR1 is LNHDA, CDR2 SQIVND, per germline (reference sequence). The CDR3 runs to 15 residues. CDR3 DNA sequence: TGTGCCAGTAGGGACAGGGGTGGACCAACCTACGAGCAGTACTTC. It is translated as CASRDRGGPTYEQYF. The full variable domain, completed using reference TRBV19 and TRBJ2-7, is DGGITQSPKYLFRKEGQNVTLSCEQNLNHDAMYWYRQDPGQGLRLIYYSQIVNDFQKGDIAEGYSVSREKKESFPLTVTSAQKNPTAFYLCASRDRGGPTYEQYFGPGTRLTVT.

V is TRBV4-2 and J is TRBJ2-5; 9 nucleotides agree with TRBD2. The length of the CDR3 is 15 residues. Germline trimming cut 5 bases from V and 0 bases from J; bases unmatched to any gene: 4. Germline CDR1 reads LGHNA; CDR2 reads YNFKEQ. CDR3 sequence (DNA): TGTGCCAGCAGCGTGTCTAGCGGGAACCAAGAGACCCAGTACTTC. It codes for CASSVSSGNQETQYF.

The sample holds a few counts of this clone. This rearrangement joins TRBV19 to TRBJ1-6, with TRBD1 matching over 11 bases. J gave up 5 bases and V 10 bases, and 4 bases lay outside the gene matches. CDR1 is LNHDA, CDR2 SQIVND, per germline (reference sequence). The CDR3 contains 14 residues. The chain's CDR3 is CAISDRGHNSPLHF. DNA of the CDR3: TGTGCCATCTCGGACAGGGGGCATAATTCACCCCTCCACTTT.

This clone showed up just a few times. The gene calls are TRBV11-3 and TRBJ2-3; 8 bases map to TRBD1. The trim removed 3 bases at V and 0 bases at J, leaving 2 bases unmatched. The CDR3 is 15 amino acids. The V gene's germline CDR1 is SGHNT and CDR2 YENEEA. CDR3 in amino acids: CASSFRGLSTDTQYF. The CDR3 DNA follows: TGTGCCAGCAGCTTCAGGGGGCTGAGCACAGATACGCAGTATTTT.

J is TRBJ1-6 and V is TRBV4-3; 9 bases match TRBD1. The CDR3 consists of 15 residues. With 1 base clipped from V and 7 bases from J, the junction kept 2 bases outside the gene matches. The germline V gene encodes CDR1 LGHNA and CDR2 YSLEER. CDR3 protein: CASSQGDRENSPLHF. In DNA, the CDR3 is TGCGCCAGCAGCCAAGGGGACAGGGAAAATTCACCCCTCCACTTT.

This sequence joins TRBV11-1 and TRBJ1-1; D possibly corresponds to TRBD1 (5 bases). In germline, CDR1 is SGHAT, CDR2 FQDESV (reference sequence). Trimming removed 5 bases at V and 1 base at J, with 11 bases between. The CDR3 is made up of 14 amino acids. This chain's CDR3 is CASSPGRGNTEAFF. The DNA for the CDR3 is TGTGCCAGCAGCCCCGGTAGGGGGAACACTGAAGCTTTCTTT.

Here the CDR3 DNA reads TGTGCCAGCAGCTTCACTAGCCGCGGGCTACAAGAGACCCAGTACTTC. Residues: CASSFTSRGLQETQYF. The chain has TRBV7-9 and TRBJ2-5; possibly TRBD2 for D (6 bases). Germline assignment: CDR1 SEHNR and CDR2 FQNEAQ (reference sequence). V gave up 3 bases and J gave up 2 bases, with 16 bases separating them. This CDR3 contains 16 residues.

The V and J genes are TRBV6-5 and TRBJ2-7, with D perhaps matching TRBD1 (5 bases). CDR3 length equals 12 residues. Germline values: CDR1 MNHEY, CDR2 SVGAGI. Trimming took 4 bases from V and 6 from J, leaving 10 bases between them. This chain's CDR3 is CASSLNRIEQYF. CDR3 in DNA: TGTGCCAGCAGTTTAAACAGGATCGAGCAGTACTTC.

The V and J genes are TRBV28 and TRBJ1-3; possibly TRBD1 for D (6 bases). The CDR3 contains 13 residues. Germline CDR1 is MDHEN and CDR2 is SYDVKM. Trimming stripped 6 bases from V and 6 bases from J, with 12 bases between. Here the CDR3 reads CASRLTGINTIYF. DNA for the CDR3: TGTGCCAGCAGACTGACAGGAATAAACACCATATATTTT.

V gene TRBV6-1 combines with J gene TRBJ1-5; D gene unclear. The V gene's germline CDR1 is MNHNS and CDR2 SASEGT. CDR3 size: 15 residues. The V end lost 5 bases, the J end lost 2 bases, and 13 bases lay between the germline ends. The CDR3: CASSSLSGGNQPQHF. The CDR3 bases are TGTGCCAGCAGTTCACTCTCCGGAGGCAATCAGCCCCAGCATTTT.

This chain joins TRBV4-2 and TRBJ1-5, with D hard to call. The germline V gene encodes CDR1 LGHNA and CDR2 YNFKEQ. The germline V and J ends were trimmed by 0 bases and 5 bases, with 2 bases remaining between them. The CDR3 loop spans 12 amino acids. The CDR3 nucleotides read TGTGCCAGCAGCCAAGATGATCAGCCCCAGCATTTT. Its protein product is CASSQDDQPQHF.

The rearrangement joins TRBV5-6 to TRBJ2-7; 9 bases align to TRBD1. The germline V gene has CDR1 SGHDT and CDR2 YYEEEE. With V trimmed by 1 base and J by 3 bases, 11 bases remained unmatched. This CDR3 spans 17 amino acids. CDR3: CASSLMTGGNNFYEQYF. The CDR3 nucleotides are TGTGCCAGCAGCTTGATGACAGGGGGAAATAATTTCTACGAGCAGTACTTC.

V usage is TRBV11-2 and J usage is TRBJ1-6; D unresolved. There are 15 residues in the CDR3. The ends were cut back, 1 base at V and 7 bases at J, with 11 bases in the middle. Germline assignment: CDR1 SGHAT and CDR2 FQNNGV. The CDR3 here is CASSLGDDQNSPLHF. The CDR3 DNA follows: TGTGCCAGCAGCTTAGGTGACGATCAGAATTCACCCCTCCACTTT.

The chain has TRBV19 and TRBJ1-5; no definite D call. The germline CDR1 and CDR2 sequences are LNHDA and SQIVND (reference sequence). The CDR3 loop spans 14 amino acids. V lost 3 bases and J 7 bases, leaving 13 bases between the germline ends. The CDR3 protein is CASSIPQLPQPQHF. For the CDR3, the DNA is TGTGCCAGTAGTATTCCCCAGCTTCCCCAGCCCCAGCATTTT. Together with reference TRBV19 and TRBJ1-5, the CDR3 gives the full variable domain: DGGITQSPKYLFRKEGQNVTLSCEQNLNHDAMYWYRQDPGQGLRLIYYSQIVNDFQKGDIAEGYSVSREKKESFPLTVTSAQKNPTAFYLCASSIPQLPQPQHFGDGTRLSIL.

The J gene is TRBJ1-3, the V gene TRBV7-8; 8 nucleotides line up with TRBD1. The CDR3 is 15 amino acids. The J segment lost 3 bases and the V segment lost 4 bases, leaving 5 bases of the junction unmatched. Looked up from germline, CDR1 is SGHVS and CDR2 is FQNEAQ. Written as DNA, the CDR3 is TGTGCCAGCAGCTCCCATGGACAGGGTGGAAACACCATATATTTT. It yields the protein CASSSHGQGGNTIYF.

This clone has more than one count but fewer than ten. The gene calls are TRBV6-1 and TRBJ1-6; possibly TRBD1 for D (5 bases). The germline V gene has CDR1 MNHNS and CDR2 SASEGT. The CDR3 spans 15 residues. V lost 10 bases and J 7 bases, leaving 20 bases between the germline ends. CDR3 sequence reads: CATLGPGWSNSPLHF. CDR3 in DNA: TGTGCCACCCTGGGGCCAGGGTGGTCAAATTCACCCCTCCACTTT.

V is TRBV19 and J is TRBJ1-1, with D unresolved. From germline, CDR1 is LNHDA and CDR2 SQIVND (reference sequence). CDR3 length: 16 amino acids. V was trimmed by 3 bases and J by 0 bases, leaving 14 bases between them. CDR3 DNA: TGTGCCAGTAGTATCAGTACGGGTATTATGAACACTGAAGCTTTCTTT. This codes for CASSISTGIMNTEAFF.

The chain combines TRBV7-2 with TRBJ2-5, with a possible D match to TRBD2 (6 bases). V was trimmed by 0 bases and J by 4 bases, leaving 9 bases between them. CDR1 is SGHTA and CDR2 is FQGNSA in the germline V gene. The CDR3 runs 14 residues. The CDR3 DNA sequence: TGTGCCAGCAGCTTAGCCGGGACTCGAGAGACCCAGTACTTC. Translated, it gives CASSLAGTRETQYF.

V gene TRBV2 combines with J gene TRBJ2-3, with a tentative D call TRBD1 (6 bases). Trimming took 6 bases from V and 3 from J, leaving 16 bases between them. Germline V lookup: CDR1 SNHLY, CDR2 FYNNEI. This CDR3 is built from 15 residues. Written as DNA, the CDR3 is TGTGCCAGCAGGGAACAGGGACAAGAAACAGATACGCAGTATTTT. It translates to CASREQGQETDTQYF.

The gene calls are TRBV20-1 and TRBJ1-1; no firm D call. CDR3 size: 11 residues. Trimming took 6 bases from V and 10 from J, leaving 15 bases between them. Looked up from germline, CDR1 is DFQATT and CDR2 is SNEGSKA (reference sequence). This CDR3 reads CSAVGQVGAFF. The CDR3 DNA reads as TGCAGTGCGGTGGGCCAGGTAGGAGCTTTCTTT.

CDR3 in DNA: TGTGCCAGCAGTTTATTCGGACAGGTTCTGGTGGGGACCCAGTACTTC. This codes for CASSLFGQVLVGTQYF. The chain has TRBV28 and TRBJ2-5; TRBD1 matches 7 bases. The J segment lost 7 bases and the V segment lost 1 base, leaving 12 bases of the junction unmatched. CDR1 and CDR2 (germline): MDHEN, SYDVKM. The CDR3 runs to 16 residues.

This clone occurred once. V usage is TRBV5-1 and J usage is TRBJ1-1; D ambiguous. The germline V gene has CDR1 SGHRS and CDR2 YFSETQ. The CDR3 has 13 amino acids. V lost 0 bases and J lost 8, with 11 bases in between. CDR3 residues: CASSLEGGREAFF. The CDR3 DNA reads as TGCGCCAGCAGCTTGGAGGGCGGGCGAGAAGCTTTCTTT.